These 25 T cell receptor beta chains share one sample of origin, sequenced in a study of blood T cell repertoires in COVID-19. The assay was immunoSEQ multiplex PCR, and TCRdb's table has in-frame clones only and misses some. Here the sample spans nearly 250,000 clones, approximately 85% being singletons. Sequencing used PBMCs or T cells enriched from blood (not recorded which). All receptors derive from a woman aged 50 to 60 with acute COVID-19.

To note about this clone: This may arise from a read error, as a much more abundant clone is one base away. The gene calls are TRBV9 and TRBJ2-2, with TRBD2 identical over 9 bases. The CDR3 has 17 amino acids. CDR1 and CDR2 (germline): SGDLS, YYNGEE. The CDR3 nucleotides read TGTCCCCGCAGCGTAGAGGCGGGGGGGCCTAGTTCCGGGGAGCTGTTTTTT. Translating gives CPRSVEAGGPSSGELFF.

The V call is TRBV29-1, the J call TRBJ2-7; D possibly corresponds to TRBD2 (6 bases). CDR3 length equals 12 residues. V lost 4 bases and J lost 2, with 9 bases in between. The germline V gene has CDR1 SQVTM and CDR2 ANQGSEA. CDR3 sequence: CSVAWGAYEQYF. Written as DNA, the CDR3 is TGCAGCGTTGCGTGGGGGGCCTACGAGCAGTACTTC.

This chain uses TRBV30 with TRBJ1-2; TRBD1 matches at 8 bases. Looked up from germline, CDR1 is GTSNPN and CDR2 is SVGIG (reference sequence). This CDR3 is built from 17 residues. The V gene end was trimmed by 0 bases and the J gene end by 3 bases; junction bases not matched to a gene: 12. CDR3 DNA: TGTGCCTGGAGTGTACTCGGATTCACAGGGGGGGACTATGGCTACACCTTC. It is translated as CAWSVLGFTGGDYGYTF.

The V gene is TRBV13, the J gene TRBJ2-7; 10 nucleotides match TRBD1. V gave up 5 bases and J gave up 5 bases; unmatched junction bases: 6. CDR1 and CDR2 from the germline V gene are PRHDT and FYEKMQ (reference sequence). The CDR3 is made up of 14 amino acids. CDR3 DNA sequence: TGTGCCAGCAGCAGACGGGACAGGGGCCACGAGCAGTACTTC. Its protein is CASSRRDRGHEQYF.

J is TRBJ1-2 and V is TRBV6-6, with D perhaps TRBD1 (6 bases). The germline V gene has CDR1 MNHNY and CDR2 SVGAGI (reference sequence). V shed 4 bases and J shed 3 bases, with 18 bases lying between them. CDR3 length: 16 residues. CDR3 DNA sequence: TGTGCCAGCAGTTTGATCTTCGACAGGCCGGACTATGGCTACACCTTC. It yields the protein CASSLIFDRPDYGYTF.

V usage is TRBV30 and J usage is TRBJ2-7; 8 bases match TRBD1. The V segment lost 5 bases and the J segment 3 bases; nucleotides outside the gene matches: 6. The germline gives CDR1 GTSNPN, CDR2 SVGIG (reference sequence). This CDR3 region has 13 residues. The CDR3 bases are TGTGCCTGGCGGGACAGGAATAACTACGAGCAGTACTTC. This encodes CAWRDRNNYEQYF.

This chain links TRBV7-2 with TRBJ2-7; 9 nucleotides line up with TRBD2. The CDR3 length is 15 residues. After removal of 5 bases from V and 2 bases from J, the junction contained 7 bases not matched to a gene. Germline-derived CDR1 and CDR2 are SGHTA and FQGNSA. CDR3 loop: CASSTTGGGAYEQYF. The CDR3 DNA reads TGTGCCAGCAGCACAACGGGCGGGGGGGCCTACGAGCAGTACTTC. Supplemented by reference TRBV7-2 and TRBJ2-7, the full variable domain reads GAGVSQSPSNKVTEKGKDVELRCDPISGHTALYWYRQSLGQGLEFLIYFQGNSAPDKSGLPSDRFSAERTGGSVSTLTIQRTQQEDSAVYLCASSTTGGGAYEQYFGPGTRLTVT.

This clone was picked up one time. Here the CDR3 reads CASSQGASNTEAFF. Here the CDR3 DNA reads TGTGCCAGCAGCCAGGGGGCCTCTAACACTGAAGCTTTCTTT. This chain uses TRBV3-1 (or the pseudogene TRBV3-2) with TRBJ1-1, with TRBD1 as a possible D gene (6 bases). V dropped 3 bases and J dropped 2 bases, with 10 bases sitting between them. Looked up from germline, CDR1 is LGHDT and CDR2 is YNNKEL (reference sequence). This CDR3 region has 14 residues.

V usage is TRBV4-1 and J usage is TRBJ1-5; the D gene is possibly TRBD1 (5 bases). CDR3 length: 14 amino acids. Germline lookup yields CDR1 MGHRA and CDR2 YSYEKL. V lost 2 bases and J 4 bases, leaving 9 bases between the germline ends. CDR3 DNA: TGCGCCAGCAGCCAACAAGGGGCAAATCAGCCCCAGCATTTT. Translation gives CASSQQGANQPQHF.

The chain combines TRBV18 with TRBJ2-1; 8 positions match TRBD2. This CDR3 is built from 15 residues. With 6 bases clipped from V and 0 bases from J, the junction kept 4 bases outside the gene matches. Germline CDR1 KGHSH, CDR2 LQKENI. CDR3 loop: CASSRSGDSYNEQFF. As DNA, the CDR3 is TGTGCCAGCTCCCGTAGCGGGGACTCCTACAATGAGCAGTTCTTC.

The chain recombines TRBV14 with TRBJ1-4; TRBD1 matches at 10 bases. The CDR3 totals 15 residues. V shed 4 bases, J shed 7 bases, and the junction held 6 bases outside the gene matches. Germline CDR1 SGHDN, CDR2 FVKESK. CDR3 coding DNA: TGTGCCAGCAGCCGGGACAGGGGCTGGGGTGAAAAACTGTTTTTT. Translation: CASSRDRGWGEKLFF.

A word on this clone: This sample also contains other DNA sequences that code for the same CDR3. V and J are TRBV6-5 and TRBJ2-7, with 7 bases fitting TRBD1. Germline V CDR1 and CDR2: MNHEY, SVGAGI. J gave up 0 bases and V 6 bases, and 2 bases lay outside the gene matches. The CDR3 is made up of 13 amino acids. The chain's CDR3 is CASRGDSSYEQYF. The CDR3 DNA is TGTGCCAGCAGGGGGGACAGCTCCTACGAGCAGTACTTC.

DNA of the CDR3: TGCGCCAGCAGCGAAACGCAGGGGGCGGAGGGCTACACCTTC. Translation: CASSETQGAEGYTF. This chain joins TRBV5-1 and TRBJ1-2, with 8 bases lining up with TRBD1. The trim removed 4 bases at V and 8 bases at J, leaving 10 bases unmatched. Per the germline V gene, CDR1 is SGHRS and CDR2 is YFSETQ. The CDR3 is 14 residues long.

The CDR3 protein is CASSRGQGSSYNEQFF. The DNA for the CDR3 is TGTGCCAGCAGCCGAGGACAGGGGAGCTCCTACAATGAGCAGTTCTTC. The chain joins TRBV5-4 to TRBJ2-1, with 9 bases lining up with TRBD1. The germline CDR1 and CDR2 sequences are SGHNT and YYREEE (reference sequence). V dropped 4 bases and J dropped 0; count of bases not matched to a gene: 5. The CDR3 covers 16 residues.

This chain joins TRBV30 and TRBJ1-6; D uncertain. Trimming took 6 bases from V and 6 from J, leaving 12 bases between them. Germline CDR1 GTSNPN, CDR2 SVGIG (reference sequence). The CDR3 length is 13 residues. Here the CDR3 DNA reads TGTGCCTGTACGAAAGGAGGTAATTCACCCCTCCACTTT. As protein: CACTKGGNSPLHF.

This clone was counted once. The rearrangement links TRBV30 to TRBJ1-1, with no clear D. The ends were cut back, 0 bases at V and 4 bases at J, with 18 bases in the middle. CDR1 and CDR2 (germline): GTSNPN, SVGIG (reference sequence). The CDR3 loop spans 16 amino acids. The CDR3 nucleotides read TGTGCCTGGAGTGTAGGCCGGCAGCGGGGAGGCACTGAAGCTTTCTTT. This codes for CAWSVGRQRGGTEAFF.

This clone was picked up many times. The rearrangement uses TRBV5-5 and TRBJ2-7; TRBD1 matches 9 bases. The CDR3 sequence is 15 residues long. Germline-derived CDR1 and CDR2 are SGHKS and YYEKEE (reference sequence). J gave up 7 bases and V 4 bases, and 12 bases lay outside the gene matches. CDR3 nucleotide sequence: TGTGCCAGCAGCAGACCGGGACAGGGAGTACGGGAGCAGTACTTC. This gives the protein CASSRPGQGVREQYF.

The chain uses TRBV10-3 and TRBJ1-2; D possibly corresponds to TRBD1 (6 bases). CDR3 length: 13 amino acids. The germline V gene has CDR1 ENHRY and CDR2 SYGVKD. Trimming took off 8 bases at V and 6 bases at J, with 16 bases between the two ends. The CDR3 bases are TGTGCCATCGGTAGGGGGACGGACGATGGCTACACCTTC. It codes for CAIGRGTDDGYTF.

This rearrangement joins TRBV6-5 to TRBJ1-4; 7 bases map to TRBD1. Trimming took 4 bases from V and 2 from J; bases not matched to a gene: 4. The CDR3 length is 15 residues. Germline loops: CDR1 MNHEY, CDR2 SVGAGI. CDR3 residues: CASSSTGVTNEKLFF. Written as DNA, the CDR3 is TGTGCCAGCAGTTCCACAGGGGTTACTAATGAAAAACTGTTTTTT.

The chain links TRBV11-2 to TRBJ2-1; TRBD2 matches 9 bases. Germline values: CDR1 SGHAT, CDR2 FQNNGV. After removal of 5 bases from V and 9 bases from J, the junction contained 11 bases not matched to a gene. The CDR3 runs to 15 residues. The CDR3, as DNA: TGTGCCAGCAGCGGCCCGGGACTAGCTTTTGGTGAGCAGTTCTTC. As protein: CASSGPGLAFGEQFF.

The rearrangement uses TRBV28 and TRBJ2-7; D is ambiguous. CDR3 length equals 11 residues. Trimming took 3 bases from V and 2 from J, leaving 2 bases between them. Germline V gene data show CDR1 as MDHEN and CDR2 as SYDVKM. CDR3 sequence (DNA): TGTGCCAGCAGTTTTACCTACGAGCAGTACTTC. Translating it yields CASSFTYEQYF.

This clone was counted many times. CDR3 DNA sequence: TGTGCCAGCAGTTACTCGGAGTTCGACGGGGGAAGTGGCTACACCTTC. Translated, it gives CASSYSEFDGGSGYTF. V usage is TRBV6-5 and J usage is TRBJ1-2; D might be TRBD1 (5 bases). Germline V CDR1 and CDR2: MNHEY, SVGAGI. There are 16 residues in the CDR3. V gave up 0 bases and J gave up 7 bases, with 18 bases separating them.

This rearrangement joins TRBV19 to TRBJ1-5, with unresolved D. CDR3 length equals 15 residues. Trimming shortened V by 10 bases and J by 0 bases, and 16 bases separated the two germline ends. Germline V gene data show CDR1 as LNHDA and CDR2 as SQIVND (reference sequence). The CDR3 loop reads CANSSITTSNQPQHF. The DNA of the CDR3 is TGTGCCAATTCATCGATTACAACTAGCAATCAGCCCCAGCATTTT.

This clone turned up a few times. The chain employs TRBV7-2 and TRBJ2-2; D is possibly TRBD1 (6 bases). This CDR3 is 16 amino acids long. Looked up from germline, CDR1 is SGHTA and CDR2 is FQGNSA. V lost 0 bases and J lost 4, with 12 bases in between. CDR3 in DNA: TGTGCCAGCAGCTTAGCGTCGGGACACCTCACCGGGGAGCTGTTTTTT. Translation: CASSLASGHLTGELFF.

The chain carries TRBV5-8 and TRBJ2-7; no clear D gene. CDR1 SGHTS and CDR2 YDEGEE come from the germline V gene. The CDR3 extends over 14 amino acids. Between the trimmed V and J ends, which lost 2 bases and 4 bases, there was a span of 13 bases. CDR3 DNA: TGTGCCAGCAGCTTAGACGCGTCTAGATACGAGCAGTACTTC. Protein: CASSLDASRYEQYF.